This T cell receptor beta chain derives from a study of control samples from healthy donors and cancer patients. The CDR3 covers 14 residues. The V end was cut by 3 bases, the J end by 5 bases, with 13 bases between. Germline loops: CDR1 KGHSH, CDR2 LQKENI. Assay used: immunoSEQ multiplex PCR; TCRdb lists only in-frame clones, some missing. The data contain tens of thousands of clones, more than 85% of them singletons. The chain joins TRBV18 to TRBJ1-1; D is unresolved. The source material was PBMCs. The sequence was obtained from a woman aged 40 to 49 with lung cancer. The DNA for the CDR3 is TGTGCCAGCTCACCCCTGGGAGTTGAGACTGAAGCTTTCTTT. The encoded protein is CASSPLGVETEAFF.